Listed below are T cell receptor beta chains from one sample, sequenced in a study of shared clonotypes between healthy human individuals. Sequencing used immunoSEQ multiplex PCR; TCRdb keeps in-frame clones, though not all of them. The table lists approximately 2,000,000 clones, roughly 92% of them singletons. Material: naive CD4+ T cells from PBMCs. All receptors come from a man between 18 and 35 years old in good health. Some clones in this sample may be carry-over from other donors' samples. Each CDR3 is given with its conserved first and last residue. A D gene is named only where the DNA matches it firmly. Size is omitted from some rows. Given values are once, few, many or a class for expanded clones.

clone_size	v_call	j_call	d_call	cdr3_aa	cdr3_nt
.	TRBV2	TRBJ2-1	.	CASKTGPYNEQFF	TGTGCCAGCAAAACGGGACCCTACAATGAGCAGTTCTTC
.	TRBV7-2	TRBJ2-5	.	CASSLDRNKETQYF	TGTGCCAGCAGCTTAGACAGAAACAAAGAGACCCAGTACTTC
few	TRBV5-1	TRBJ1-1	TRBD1	CASSGGDSLNTEAFF	TGCGCCAGCAGCGGCGGGGACAGCCTGAACACTGAAGCTTTCTTT
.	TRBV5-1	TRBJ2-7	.	CASSLAATAIYEQYF	TGCGCCAGCAGCTTGGCCGCGACGGCGATCTACGAGCAGTACTTC
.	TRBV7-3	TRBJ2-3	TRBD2	CASSPLLAGGRATDTQYF	TGTGCCAGCAGCCCGCTACTAGCGGGAGGGCGGGCCACAGATACGCAGTATTTT
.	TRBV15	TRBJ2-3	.	CATSPRPLGLSTDTQYF	TGTGCCACCAGCCCGCGCCCCCTAGGTCTCAGCACAGATACGCAGTATTTT
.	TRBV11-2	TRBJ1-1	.	CASSLEGTRAPIGTEAFF	TGTGCCAGCAGCTTAGAGGGGACAAGGGCCCCTATTGGTACTGAAGCTTTCTTT
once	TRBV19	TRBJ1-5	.	CASRLLTGRGQPQHF	TGTGCCAGTCGGCTTTTAACAGGCCGAGGTCAGCCCCAGCATTTT
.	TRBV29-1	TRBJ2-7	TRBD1	CSVARTGVDYEQYF	TGCAGCGTTGCGAGGACAGGGGTCGACTACGAGCAGTACTTC
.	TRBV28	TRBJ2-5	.	CASRTHVARQETQYF	TGTGCCAGCAGGACCCACGTAGCACGCCAAGAGACCCAGTACTTC
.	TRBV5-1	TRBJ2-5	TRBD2	CASSHGLAQETQYF	TGCGCCAGCAGCCATGGACTAGCTCAAGAGACCCAGTACTTC
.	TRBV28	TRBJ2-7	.	CASSLEESYEQYF	TGTGCCAGCAGTTTGGAGGAGTCCTACGAGCAGTACTTC
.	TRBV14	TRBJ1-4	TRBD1	CASSPILGQGKGNEKLFF	TGTGCCAGCAGCCCAATCCTAGGACAGGGGAAGGGCAATGAAAAACTGTTTTTT
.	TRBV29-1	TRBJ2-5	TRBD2	CSAVGGGQETQYF	TGCAGCGCTGTGGGGGGGGGACAAGAGACCCAGTACTTC
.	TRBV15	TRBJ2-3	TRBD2	CATSARGGRALDTQYF	TGTGCCACCAGCGCCAGGGGCGGGAGGGCCTTAGATACGCAGTATTTT